The 22 T cell receptor beta chains below all came from one sample that was sequenced in a study of T cell changes during pregnancy in multiple sclerosis. TCRdb keeps only in-frame clones here, not all; method: immunoSEQ multiplex PCR. The profile shows about 59,000 clones, over 90% of them singletons. Here the sequenced sample was CD8+ T cells from peripheral blood mononuclear cells, taken in the third trimester of pregnancy. These receptors were obtained from a female donor with multiple sclerosis, enrolled in a pregnancy study.

V usage is TRBV5-1 and J usage is TRBJ2-5; weak D call: TRBD1 (6 bases). The germline V and J ends were trimmed by 6 bases and 2 bases, with 11 bases remaining between them. From germline, CDR1 is SGHRS and CDR2 YFSETQ. The CDR3 consists of 13 residues. The CDR3 region is CASTRDTQETQYF. For the CDR3, the DNA is TGCGCCAGCACCCGGGACACACAAGAGACCCAGTACTTC.

This clone was observed a single time. The chain carries TRBV27 and TRBJ2-5, with TRBD2 as a possible D gene (5 bases). The ends were cut back, 6 bases at V and 8 bases at J, with 10 bases in the middle. The CDR3 is made up of 11 amino acids. CDR1 is MNHEY, CDR2 SMNVEV, per germline (reference sequence). The CDR3 loop reads CASRDWYTQYF. The CDR3 DNA follows: TGTGCCAGCAGGGACTGGTATACCCAGTACTTC.

J is TRBJ2-1 and V is TRBV27, with D possibly being TRBD1 (5 bases). The CDR3 runs to 15 residues. Germline V gene sequence: CDR1 MNHEY, CDR2 SMNVEV (reference sequence). Trimming removed 2 bases from V and 4 bases from J, with 12 bases in between. The CDR3 is CASSLLDRGYNEQFF. The CDR3 bases are TGTGCCAGCAGTTTACTCGACAGAGGATACAATGAGCAGTTCTTC.

This sequence joins TRBV25-1 and TRBJ2-2; D remains unclear. Germline lookup yields CDR1 MGHDK and CDR2 SYGVNS. CDR3 length equals 13 residues. V lost 2 bases and J lost 4, with 5 bases in between. DNA of the CDR3: TGTGCCAGCAGTGAAGCAGGCACCGGGGAGCTGTTTTTT. Its translation is CASSEAGTGELFF.

J is TRBJ2-7 and V is TRBV30; D is perhaps TRBD2 (6 bases). In germline, CDR1 is GTSNPN, CDR2 SVGIG (reference sequence). The CDR3 is made up of 15 amino acids. The germline V and J ends were trimmed by 5 bases and 5 bases, with 22 bases remaining between them. The CDR3 DNA reads as TGTGCCTGGGTCCCACCCTGGGAGGAAAAGCACGAGCAGTACTTC. Protein: CAWVPPWEEKHEQYF.

This clone has a handful of counts. This sequence joins TRBV19 and TRBJ1-1; D remains ambiguous. The CDR3 contains 11 residues. The V and J ends lost 5 bases and 3 bases respectively, with 4 bases between them. CDR1 and CDR2 (germline): LNHDA, SQIVND (reference sequence). In DNA form, the CDR3 reads TGTGCCAGTAGTCTGTACACTGAAGCTTTCTTT. Its translation is CASSLYTEAFF. The full variable domain, completed using reference TRBV19 and TRBJ1-1, is DGGITQSPKYLFRKEGQNVTLSCEQNLNHDAMYWYRQDPGQGLRLIYYSQIVNDFQKGDIAEGYSVSREKKESFPLTVTSAQKNPTAFYLCASSLYTEAFFGQGTRLTVV.

The chain combines TRBV27 with TRBJ2-1; 8 bases line up with TRBD2. V shed 7 bases and J 4 bases; nucleotides not matched to a gene: 12. Germline V CDR1 and CDR2: MNHEY, SMNVEV (reference sequence). The CDR3 extends over 16 amino acids. The CDR3 sequence is CASTQGLAGAYNEQFF. For the CDR3, the DNA is TGTGCCAGCACCCAAGGCCTAGCGGGCGCTTACAATGAGCAGTTCTTC.

This clone occurred once. This chain connects TRBV5-1 to TRBJ2-3, with 10 bases that match TRBD2. The V and J ends lost 0 bases and 4 bases, in that order; junction bases with no gene match: 11. The CDR3 consists of 18 residues. Germline values: CDR1 SGHRS, CDR2 YFSETQ. CDR3 protein: CASSLVGAGGVGADTQYF. DNA of the CDR3: TGCGCCAGCAGCTTGGTCGGAGCGGGAGGGGTCGGAGCAGATACGCAGTATTTT.

The chain recombines TRBV28 with TRBJ2-1; weak D call: TRBD1 (6 bases). Germline V gives CDR1 MDHEN, CDR2 SYDVKM. Trimming took 5 bases from V and 7 from J, leaving 9 bases between them. The CDR3 totals 12 residues. CDR3 amino acids: CASSVDRNEQFF. As DNA, the CDR3 is TGTGCCAGCAGTGTGGACAGAAATGAGCAGTTCTTC.

The chain links TRBV4-2 to TRBJ2-7; the D gene is possibly TRBD1 (6 bases). V gave up 4 bases and J gave up 6 bases, with 19 bases separating them. This CDR3 is built from 15 residues. Per the germline V gene, CDR1 is LGHNA and CDR2 is YNFKEQ. This CDR3 reads CASSLYRGEGGEQYF. The CDR3 bases are TGTGCCAGCAGCCTCTACCGGGGCGAAGGGGGCGAGCAGTACTTC.

This CDR3 reads CASSSLGGSQGANYGYTF. The CDR3 DNA follows: TGTGCCAGCAGCTCCTTAGGGGGGTCACAGGGGGCAAACTATGGCTACACCTTC. The chain employs TRBV11-3 and TRBJ1-2; the match to TRBD1 covers 9 bases. There are 18 residues in the CDR3. Germline CDR1 is SGHNT and CDR2 is YENEEA. V gave up 4 bases and J gave up 2 bases; unmatched junction bases: 14.

The chain carries TRBV29-1 and TRBJ2-1, with D uncertain. Looked up from germline, CDR1 is SQVTM and CDR2 is ANQGSEA. CDR3 length: 12 amino acids. V was shortened by 1 base and J by 4 bases, with 5 bases between the two germline ends. The CDR3 spells CSVEAFYNEQFF. The CDR3 DNA follows: TGCAGCGTTGAAGCCTTTTACAATGAGCAGTTCTTC.

V is TRBV6-6 and J is TRBJ1-1; D gene uncertain. Deletions cut 6 bases from V and 4 bases from J, with 6 bases between. CDR1 and CDR2 from the germline V gene are MNHNY and SVGAGI (reference sequence). The CDR3 runs to 11 residues. In nucleotides, the CDR3 is TGTGCCAGCAGAACAGTCACTGAAGCTTTCTTT. Translating gives CASRTVTEAFF.

V usage is TRBV28 and J usage is TRBJ2-7; possible D gene TRBD1, 5 bases. The CDR3 sequence is 13 residues long. V was clipped by 4 bases and J by 7 bases, with 14 bases between them. Germline lookup yields CDR1 MDHEN and CDR2 SYDVKM. For the CDR3, the DNA is TGTGCCAGCAGTTCCTCGATGAGACAGGAGCAGTACTTC. Translating gives CASSSSMRQEQYF.

This clone was picked up a small number of times. V is TRBV28 and J is TRBJ1-2; no firm D call. CDR3 length: 14 residues. The V gene's germline CDR1 is MDHEN and CDR2 SYDVKM. Trimming shortened V by 8 bases and J by 6 bases, and 19 bases separated the two germline ends. The CDR3 bases are TGTGCCAGCTCACACGGGGATGAAGGAGATGGCTACACCTTC. It is translated as CASSHGDEGDGYTF.

This clone has just one count. The gene calls are TRBV7-2 and TRBJ2-3; the D is unclear. V dropped 3 bases and J dropped 0 bases, with 13 bases sitting between them. This CDR3 is 16 amino acids long. The V gene's germline CDR1 is SGHTA and CDR2 FQGNSA. DNA for the CDR3: TGTGCCAGCAGCTTTAGCCTCTCTAAAAGCACAGATACGCAGTATTTT. Translated, it gives CASSFSLSKSTDTQYF. The whole variable domain, filled in from reference TRBV7-2 and TRBJ2-3, reads GAGVSQSPSNKVTEKGKDVELRCDPISGHTALYWYRQSLGQGLEFLIYFQGNSAPDKSGLPSDRFSAERTGGSVSTLTIQRTQQEDSAVYLCASSFSLSKSTDTQYFGPGTRLTVL.

V and J are TRBV19 and TRBJ1-3; tentative D call: TRBD1 (6 bases). The CDR3 has 18 amino acids. The germline gives CDR1 LNHDA, CDR2 SQIVND (reference sequence). V lost 9 bases to trimming and J lost 4 bases, with 28 bases between them. This chain's CDR3 is CASIELDSEFPLGNTIYF. CDR3 nucleotides: TGTGCCAGCATTGAACTGGACAGCGAATTCCCCTTGGGAAACACCATATATTTT. Together with reference TRBV19 and TRBJ1-3, the CDR3 gives the full variable domain: DGGITQSPKYLFRKEGQNVTLSCEQNLNHDAMYWYRQDPGQGLRLIYYSQIVNDFQKGDIAEGYSVSREKKESFPLTVTSAQKNPTAFYLCASIELDSEFPLGNTIYFGEGSWLTVV.

The gene calls are TRBV7-9 and TRBJ2-5; possible D gene TRBD2, 6 bases. CDR1 is SEHNR and CDR2 is FQNEAQ in the germline V gene (reference sequence). The V end lost 6 bases, the J end lost 5 bases, and 10 bases lay between the germline ends. CDR3 length: 12 amino acids. The CDR3 loop is CASRGLVETQYF. In DNA form, the CDR3 reads TGTGCCAGCAGGGGACTGGTTGAGACCCAGTACTTC.

The genes are TRBV15 and TRBJ2-7; possible D gene TRBD1, 6 bases. Per the germline V gene, CDR1 is LNHNV and CDR2 is YYDKDF (reference sequence). The CDR3 has 14 residues. The V gene lost 3 bases and the J gene lost 5 bases, with 14 bases spanning the gap. The CDR3 is CATSRVRGLDEQYF. For the CDR3, the DNA is TGTGCCACCAGCAGGGTCAGGGGATTGGACGAGCAGTACTTC.

This clone was detected a few times. The J gene is TRBJ2-2, the V gene TRBV27, with 7 bases matching TRBD1. Germline V gene sequence: CDR1 MNHEY, CDR2 SMNVEV (reference sequence). V shed 6 bases and J 5 bases; nucleotides not matched to a gene: 12. The CDR3 runs to 16 residues. The CDR3 DNA follows: TGTGCCAGCAGCTCTTCGACAGGGCTGTGGACCGGGGAGCTGTTTTTT. The encoded protein is CASSSSTGLWTGELFF.

The V and J genes are TRBV5-4 and TRBJ2-1; 10 bases match TRBD2. After removal of 4 bases from V and 3 bases from J, the junction contained 7 bases not matched to a gene. This CDR3 has 16 residues. The germline gives CDR1 SGHNT, CDR2 YYREEE (reference sequence). The CDR3 DNA sequence: TGTGCCAGCAGCATACTAGCGGGAACAATCTACAATGAGCAGTTCTTC. Its translation is CASSILAGTIYNEQFF.

The V call is TRBV14, the J call TRBJ1-2; D gene unclear. This CDR3 is built from 14 residues. The germline V and J ends were trimmed by 0 bases and 4 bases, with 9 bases remaining between them. Germline CDR1 SGHDN, CDR2 FVKESK. CDR3 residues: CASSQERGVYGYTF. In DNA, the CDR3 is TGTGCCAGCAGCCAAGAGCGAGGAGTCTATGGCTACACCTTC.